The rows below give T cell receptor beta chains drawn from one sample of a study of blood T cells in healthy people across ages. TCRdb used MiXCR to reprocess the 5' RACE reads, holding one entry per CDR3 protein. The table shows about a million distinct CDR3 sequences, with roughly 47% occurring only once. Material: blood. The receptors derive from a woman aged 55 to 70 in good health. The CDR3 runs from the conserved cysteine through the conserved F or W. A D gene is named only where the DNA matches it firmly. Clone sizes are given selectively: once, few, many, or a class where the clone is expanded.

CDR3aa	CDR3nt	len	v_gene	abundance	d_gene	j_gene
CASSQLTGGFTNEKLFF	TGCGCCAGCAGCCAATTGACAGGGGGGTTTACTAATGAAAAACTGTTTTTT	17	TRBV4-3	NA	TRBD1	TRBJ1-4
CASRQPRADTQYF	TGTGCCAGCAGACAGCCCCGGGCAGATACGCAGTATTTT	13	TRBV3-1	NA	NA	TRBJ2-3
CASSQDQGISNQPQHF	TGCGCCAGCAGCCAAGATCAAGGGATTTCGAATCAGCCCCAGCATTTT	16	TRBV4-1	few	NA	TRBJ1-5
CASSVDGGNYGYTF	TGTGCCAGCAGCGTAGACGGAGGGAACTATGGCTACACCTTC	14	TRBV9	NA	NA	TRBJ1-2
CASSQRTGPYNEQFF	TGCGCCAGCAGCCAAAGGACAGGGCCCTACAATGAGCAGTTCTTC	15	TRBV4-3	NA	TRBD1	TRBJ2-1
CASSLGRVTDSYEQYF	TGTGCCAGCAGTTTAGGTCGTGTGACAGACTCCTACGAGCAGTACTTC	16	TRBV6-6	NA	NA	TRBJ2-7
CASISRGEQYF	TGTGCCAGCATAAGTCGGGGCGAGCAGTACTTC	11	TRBV6-2/TRBV6-3	NA	NA	TRBJ2-7
CASSFRTSRSSTDTQYF	TGTGCCAGCAGCTTCCGGACTAGCCGCTCTAGCACAGATACGCAGTATTTT	17	TRBV7-2	few	TRBD2	TRBJ2-3
CSARPSGGSYNEQFF	TGCAGTGCTAGGCCGAGCGGGGGTTCCTACAATGAGCAGTTCTTC	15	TRBV20-1	few	TRBD2	TRBJ2-1
CASRKPGTPRGKNIQYF	TGTGCCAGCCGCAAACCCGGGACACCAAGGGGAAAAAACATTCAGTACTTC	17	TRBV2	few	NA	TRBJ2-4
CASSGRADEAFF	TGTGCCAGCAGTGGAAGGGCAGATGAAGCTTTCTTT	12	TRBV5-5	few	NA	TRBJ1-1
CASSLDRYSGANVLTF	TGTGCCAGCAGTCTGGATAGATACTCTGGGGCCAACGTCCTGACTTTC	16	TRBV28	many	NA	TRBJ2-6